A selection of T cell receptor beta chains follows, all from one sample in a study of naive and memory T cell subsets. TCRdb passed the UMI-ligation and nested PCR reads through MiXCR, listing each CDR3 protein once. The sample lists over 90,000 distinct CDR3 sequences, over 9% occurring once. The material sequenced was naive CD4+ T cells from blood. These receptors all come from a human donor in good health. CDR3s include the opening cysteine and the closing phenylalanine or tryptophan. Fields, in order: J gene, D gene, clone size, V gene, CDR3 protein, CDR3 DNA. The D gene is left open where the match is weak. Expanded clones get a size class; other rows say once, few or many, or leave the size out.

TRBJ2-2 TRBD1 few TRBV29-1 CSVLGTGVGELFF TGCAGCGTTTTGGGGACAGGCGTCGGGGAGCTGTTTTTT
TRBJ1-2 - few TRBV6-6 CASSLHTNNDGYTF TGTGCCAGCAGTCTACATACAAATAACGATGGCTACACCTTC
TRBJ2-1 TRBD2 - TRBV7-2 CASSSAGTSGVHEQFF TGTGCCAGCAGCTCCGCCGGGACTAGCGGGGTACATGAGCAGTTCTTC
TRBJ1-1 TRBD1 - TRBV25-1 CASSEQGDSQAFF TGTGCCAGCAGTGAGCAGGGGGACAGCCAAGCTTTCTTT
TRBJ2-1 - - TRBV20-1 CSARWRGDNEQFF TGCAGTGCTAGGTGGCGGGGTGACAATGAGCAGTTCTTC
TRBJ2-3 TRBD2 - TRBV7-2 CASSYYGGGAPDTQYF TGTGCCAGCAGCTATTACGGCGGGGGGGCCCCAGATACGCAGTATTTT
TRBJ2-5 TRBD1 few TRBV5-1 CASRFGQGRETQYF TGCGCCAGCCGATTCGGACAGGGGCGAGAGACCCAGTACTTC
TRBJ2-3 - many TRBV6-2/TRBV6-3 CASAKGGSTDTQYF TGTGCCAGCGCCAAAGGGGGGAGCACAGATACGCAGTATTTT
TRBJ1-2 TRBD1 - TRBV19 CASSQTGGNYGYTF TGTGCCAGTAGTCAGACAGGGGGCAACTATGGCTACACCTTC
TRBJ1-5 - - TRBV19 CASRGYGANQPQHF TGTGCCAGTAGGGGATACGGAGCCAATCAGCCCCAGCATTTT
TRBJ2-7 TRBD2 - TRBV4-3 CASSQGAGTSSYEQYF TGCGCCAGCAGCCAAGGAGCCGGGACTAGCTCCTACGAGCAGTACTTC
TRBJ2-1 - - TRBV6-2/TRBV6-3 CASSYGPGEQFF TGTGCCAGCAGTTACGGTCCGGGTGAGCAGTTCTTC
TRBJ2-5 - few TRBV18 CASSPPLAGGETQYF TGTGCCAGCTCACCACCGTTGGCCGGGGGAGAGACCCAGTACTTC
TRBJ2-2 - few TRBV10-3 CAISGGGSGELFF TGTGCCATCAGTGGTGGAGGCTCCGGGGAGCTGTTTTTT
TRBJ1-2 - few TRBV9 CASSPPDSFYGYTF TGTGCCAGCAGCCCGCCGGACAGCTTTTATGGCTACACCTTC